This TCR beta chain came from a study of blood T cell repertoires in COVID-19. Overall study context: The United States, Italy and Spain provided the acute and convalescent COVID-19 samples. The analysed material was cDNA or gDNA that came from T cells, B-cell-depleted T cells, or PBMCs.

Donors were grouped by their self-reported clinical history. Trimming took 6 bases from V and 5 from J; bases not matched to a gene: 9. This CDR3 contains 15 residues. Germline CDR1 is MDHEN and CDR2 is SYDVKM. In the original analysis: Counts of nucleated cells, estimated from reference gene primer amplification, were obtained. The protocol was immunoSEQ multiplex PCR, while the TCRdb copy is restricted to in-frame clones and leaves out a portion. That table is the source of V, J and clone size, and D and trimming were worked out from the DNA. The sample includes around 200,000 clones, 85% to 90% of them seen just once.

This sequence was found in a middle-aged man who had recovered from COVID-19. The specimen was PBMCs or T cells enriched from blood (not recorded which). V gene TRBV28 combines with J gene TRBJ2-2; 7 bases map to TRBD1. CDR3 DNA: TGTGCCAGCAGAATGACAGGGTTAGGGACCGGGGAGCTGTTTTTT. Translating gives CASRMTGLGTGELFF.